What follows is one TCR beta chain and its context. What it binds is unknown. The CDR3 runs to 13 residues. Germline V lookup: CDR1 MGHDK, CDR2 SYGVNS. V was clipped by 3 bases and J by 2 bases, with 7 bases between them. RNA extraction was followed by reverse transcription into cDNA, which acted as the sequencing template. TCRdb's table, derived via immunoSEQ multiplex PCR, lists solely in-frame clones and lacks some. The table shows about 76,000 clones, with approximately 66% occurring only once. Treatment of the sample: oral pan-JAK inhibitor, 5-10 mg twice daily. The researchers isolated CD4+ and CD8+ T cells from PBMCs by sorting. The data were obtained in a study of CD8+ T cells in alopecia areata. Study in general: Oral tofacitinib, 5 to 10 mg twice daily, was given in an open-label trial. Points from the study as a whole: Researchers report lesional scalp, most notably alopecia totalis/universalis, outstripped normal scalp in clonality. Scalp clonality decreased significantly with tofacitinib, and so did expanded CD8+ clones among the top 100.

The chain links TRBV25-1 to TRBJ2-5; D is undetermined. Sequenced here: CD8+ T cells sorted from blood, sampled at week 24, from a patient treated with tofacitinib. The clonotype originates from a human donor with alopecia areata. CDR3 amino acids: CASSDGRQETQYF. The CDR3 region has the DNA TGTGCCAGCAGTGATGGCCGGCAAGAGACCCAGTACTTC.